This T cell receptor beta chain was obtained from a study of blood T cell repertoires in COVID-19. Study details: From T cells, B-cell-depleted T cells, or PBMCs came the material, which was cDNA or gDNA.

Original processing notes: Reference gene primer amplification yielded estimated nucleated cell counts. The method was immunoSEQ multiplex PCR; TCRdb's version includes in-frame clones alone and lacks a portion of them. Clonal size and the V and J genes are those of that table, whereas D and trimming came from the DNA. The data show 150,000 or so clones, with less than 90% seen just once and less than 6% held by the top ten. Germline trimming cut 4 bases from V and 1 base from J; bases unmatched to any gene: 6. CDR1 is SGHTS, CDR2 YDEGEE, per germline. The CDR3 has 16 amino acids. The study assigned cohorts using participant-reported clinical history. Exposed enrollees encountered a COVID-19 case at some point within 2 weeks before study entry.

Sequenced sample: PBMCs or T cells enriched from blood (not recorded which). The chain couples TRBV5-8 to TRBJ2-2, with 8 bases aligning to TRBD1. This TCR was sampled from a woman in her forties or fifties who had been exposed to COVID-19. Written as DNA, the CDR3 is TGTGCCAGCAGCCGACGCGGACAGGGGAACACCGGGGAGCTGTTTTTT. Protein sequence: CASSRRGQGNTGELFF. The full variable domain, rest sourced from reference TRBV5-8 and TRBJ2-2, is EAGVTQSPTHLIKTRGQQATLRCSPISGHTSVYWYQQALGLGLQFLLWYDEGEERNRGNFPPRFSGRQFPNYSSELNVNALELEDSALYLCASSRRGQGNTGELFFGEGSRLTVL.